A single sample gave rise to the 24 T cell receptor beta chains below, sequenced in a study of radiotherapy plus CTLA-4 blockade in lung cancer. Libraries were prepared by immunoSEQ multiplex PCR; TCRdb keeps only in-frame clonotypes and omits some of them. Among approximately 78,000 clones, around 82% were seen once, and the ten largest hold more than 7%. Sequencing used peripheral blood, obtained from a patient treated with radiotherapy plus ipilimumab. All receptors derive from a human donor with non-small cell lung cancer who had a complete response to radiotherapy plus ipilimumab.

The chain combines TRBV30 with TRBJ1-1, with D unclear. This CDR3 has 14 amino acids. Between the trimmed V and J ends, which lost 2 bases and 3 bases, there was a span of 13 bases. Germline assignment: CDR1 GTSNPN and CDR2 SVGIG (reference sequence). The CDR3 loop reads CAWSNGIGDTEAFF. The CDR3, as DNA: TGTGCCTGGAGTAATGGCATTGGGGACACTGAAGCTTTCTTT. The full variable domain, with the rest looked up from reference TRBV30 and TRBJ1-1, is SQTIHQWPATLVQPVGSPLSLECTVEGTSNPNLYWYRQAAGRGLQLLFYSVGIGQISSEVPQNLSASRPQDRQFILSSKKLLLSDSGFYLCAWSNGIGDTEAFFGQGTRLTVV.

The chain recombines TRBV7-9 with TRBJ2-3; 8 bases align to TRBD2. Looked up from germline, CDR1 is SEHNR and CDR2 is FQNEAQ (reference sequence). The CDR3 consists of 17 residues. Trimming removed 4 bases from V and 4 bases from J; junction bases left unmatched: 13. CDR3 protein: CASSSGLASPGADTQYF. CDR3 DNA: TGTGCCAGCAGCTCAGGACTAGCTTCCCCTGGGGCAGATACGCAGTATTTT.

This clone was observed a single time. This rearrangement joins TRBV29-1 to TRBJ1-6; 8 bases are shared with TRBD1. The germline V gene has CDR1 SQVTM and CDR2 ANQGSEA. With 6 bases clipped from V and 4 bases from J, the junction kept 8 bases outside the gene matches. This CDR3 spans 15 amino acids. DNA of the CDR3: TGCAGCGTCTCAACAGGGGGGGGTTATAATTCACCCCTCCACTTT. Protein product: CSVSTGGGYNSPLHF.

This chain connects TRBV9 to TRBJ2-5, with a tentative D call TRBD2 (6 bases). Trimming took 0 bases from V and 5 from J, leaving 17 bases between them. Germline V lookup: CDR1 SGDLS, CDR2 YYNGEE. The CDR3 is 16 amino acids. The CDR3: CASSVDGILALETQYF. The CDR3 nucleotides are TGTGCCAGCAGCGTAGACGGGATACTAGCTTTGGAGACCCAGTACTTC. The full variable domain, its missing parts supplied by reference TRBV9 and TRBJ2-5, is DSGVTQTPKHLITATGQRVTLRCSPRSGDLSVYWYQQSLDQGLQFLIQYYNGEERAKGNILERFSAQQFPDLHSELNLSSLELGDSALYFCASSVDGILALETQYFGPGTRLLVL.

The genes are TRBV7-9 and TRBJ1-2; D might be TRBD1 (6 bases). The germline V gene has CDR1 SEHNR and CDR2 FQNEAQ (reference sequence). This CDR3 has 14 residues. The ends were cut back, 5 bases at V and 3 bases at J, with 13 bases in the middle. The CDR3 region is CASSPGGGYYGYTF. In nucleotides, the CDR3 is TGTGCCAGCAGCCCCGGCGGGGGCTACTATGGCTACACCTTC.

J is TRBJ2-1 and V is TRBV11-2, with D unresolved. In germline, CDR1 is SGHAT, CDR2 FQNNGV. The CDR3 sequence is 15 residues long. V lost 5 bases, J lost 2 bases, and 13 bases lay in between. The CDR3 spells CASSPDFEPYNEQFF. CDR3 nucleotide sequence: TGTGCCAGCAGCCCTGACTTTGAACCCTACAATGAGCAGTTCTTC.

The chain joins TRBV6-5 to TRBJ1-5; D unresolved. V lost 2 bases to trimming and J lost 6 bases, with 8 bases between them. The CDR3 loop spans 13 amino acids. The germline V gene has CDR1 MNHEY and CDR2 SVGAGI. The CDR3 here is CASSYEGGQPQHF. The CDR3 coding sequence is TGTGCCAGCAGTTACGAAGGCGGTCAGCCCCAGCATTTT.

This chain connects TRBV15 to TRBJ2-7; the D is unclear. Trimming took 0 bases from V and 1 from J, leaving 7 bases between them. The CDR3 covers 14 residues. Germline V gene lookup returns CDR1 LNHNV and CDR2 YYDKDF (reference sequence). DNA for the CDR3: TGTGCCACCAGCAGAGATACCCTTTCCTACGAGCAGTACGTC. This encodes CATSRDTLSYEQYV.

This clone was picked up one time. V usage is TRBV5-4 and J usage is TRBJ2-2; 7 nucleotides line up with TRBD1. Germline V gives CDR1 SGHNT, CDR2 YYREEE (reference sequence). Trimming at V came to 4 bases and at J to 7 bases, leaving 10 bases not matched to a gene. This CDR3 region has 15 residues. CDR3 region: CASSRDSSKGGELFF. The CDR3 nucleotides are TGTGCCAGCAGCAGGGACAGCTCTAAAGGCGGGGAGCTGTTTTTT. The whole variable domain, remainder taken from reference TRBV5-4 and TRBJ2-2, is ETGVTQSPTHLIKTRGQQVTLRCSSQSGHNTVSWYQQALGQGPQFIFQYYREEENGRGNFPPRFSGLQFPNYSSELNVNALELDDSALYLCASSRDSSKGGELFFGEGSRLTVL.

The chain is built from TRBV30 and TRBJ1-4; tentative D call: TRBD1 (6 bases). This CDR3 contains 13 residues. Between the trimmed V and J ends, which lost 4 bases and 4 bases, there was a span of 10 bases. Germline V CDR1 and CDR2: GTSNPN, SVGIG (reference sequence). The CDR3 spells CAWNRGINEKLFF. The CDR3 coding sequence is TGTGCCTGGAATAGGGGGATTAATGAAAAACTGTTTTTT.

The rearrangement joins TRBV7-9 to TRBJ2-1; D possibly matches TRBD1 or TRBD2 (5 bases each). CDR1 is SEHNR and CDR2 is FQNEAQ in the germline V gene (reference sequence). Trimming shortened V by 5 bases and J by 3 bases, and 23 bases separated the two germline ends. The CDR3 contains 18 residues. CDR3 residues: CASSPLRLKGRLYNEQFF. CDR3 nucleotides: TGTGCCAGCAGCCCCCTAAGGTTGAAGGGGAGACTCTACAATGAGCAGTTCTTC.

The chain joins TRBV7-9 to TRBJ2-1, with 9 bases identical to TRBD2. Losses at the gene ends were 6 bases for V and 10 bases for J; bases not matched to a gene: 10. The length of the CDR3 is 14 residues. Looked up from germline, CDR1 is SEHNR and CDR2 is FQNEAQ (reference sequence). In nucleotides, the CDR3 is TGTGCCAGCAGTTCTCAACTCCTAGCGGGAGAGCAGTTCTTC. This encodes CASSSQLLAGEQFF.

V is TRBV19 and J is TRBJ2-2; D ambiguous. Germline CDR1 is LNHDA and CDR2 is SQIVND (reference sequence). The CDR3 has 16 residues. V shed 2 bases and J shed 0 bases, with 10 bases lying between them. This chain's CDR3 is CASSIIQKANTGELFF. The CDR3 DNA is TGTGCCAGTAGTATAATACAGAAAGCGAACACCGGGGAGCTGTTTTTT.

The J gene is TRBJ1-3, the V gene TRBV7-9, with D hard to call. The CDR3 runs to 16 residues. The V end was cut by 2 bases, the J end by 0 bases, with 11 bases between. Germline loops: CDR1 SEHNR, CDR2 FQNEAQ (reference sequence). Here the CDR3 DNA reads TGTGCCAGCAGCTTACTTCACTTCAGCTCTGGAAACACCATATATTTT. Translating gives CASSLLHFSSGNTIYF. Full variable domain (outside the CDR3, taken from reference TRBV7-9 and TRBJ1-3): DTGVSQNPRHKITKRGQNVTFRCDPISEHNRLYWYRQTLGQGPEFLTYFQNEAQLEKSRLLSDRFSAERPKGSFSTLEIQRTEQGDSAMYLCASSLLHFSSGNTIYFGEGSWLTVV.

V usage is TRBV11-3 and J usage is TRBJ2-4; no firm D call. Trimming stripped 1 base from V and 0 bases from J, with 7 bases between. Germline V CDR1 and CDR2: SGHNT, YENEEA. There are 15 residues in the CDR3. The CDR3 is CASSLGSLAKNIQYF. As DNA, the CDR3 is TGTGCCAGCAGCTTAGGGTCACTAGCCAAAAACATTCAGTACTTC.

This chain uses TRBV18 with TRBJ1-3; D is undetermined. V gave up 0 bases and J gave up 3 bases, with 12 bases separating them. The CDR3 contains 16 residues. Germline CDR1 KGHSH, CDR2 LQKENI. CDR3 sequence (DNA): TGTGCCAGCTCACCACCGTACGGGATCCGTGGAAACACCATATATTTT. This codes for CASSPPYGIRGNTIYF.

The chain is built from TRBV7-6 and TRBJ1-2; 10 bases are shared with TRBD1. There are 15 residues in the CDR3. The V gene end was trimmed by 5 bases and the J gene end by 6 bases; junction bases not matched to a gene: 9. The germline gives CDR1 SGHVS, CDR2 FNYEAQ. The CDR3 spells CASSPLTGGDDGYTF. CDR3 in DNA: TGTGCCAGCAGCCCCCTGACAGGGGGCGACGATGGCTACACCTTC.

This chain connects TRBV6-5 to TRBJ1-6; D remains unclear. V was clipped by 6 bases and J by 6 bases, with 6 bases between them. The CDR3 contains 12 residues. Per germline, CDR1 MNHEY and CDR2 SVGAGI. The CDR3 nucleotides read TGTGCCAGCAGGGAGGGTAATTCACCCCTCCACTTT. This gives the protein CASREGNSPLHF.

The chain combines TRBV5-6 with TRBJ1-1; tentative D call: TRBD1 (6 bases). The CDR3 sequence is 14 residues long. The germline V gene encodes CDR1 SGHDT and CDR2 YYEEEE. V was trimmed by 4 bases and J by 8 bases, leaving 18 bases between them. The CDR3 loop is CASSPHIQGSEAFF. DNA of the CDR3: TGTGCCAGCAGCCCCCATATACAGGGCTCGGAAGCTTTCTTT.

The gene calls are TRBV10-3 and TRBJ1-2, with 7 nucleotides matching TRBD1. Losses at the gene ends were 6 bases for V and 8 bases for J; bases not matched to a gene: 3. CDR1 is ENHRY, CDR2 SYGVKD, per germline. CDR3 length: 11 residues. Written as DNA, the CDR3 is TGTGCCATCAGGGGGGGACAGGGCTACACCTTC. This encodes CAIRGGQGYTF.

This CDR3 reads CASSLITRQGGVSGANVLTF. Written as DNA, the CDR3 is TGTGCCAGCAGTTTAATCACCCGACAGGGGGGGGTCTCTGGGGCCAACGTCCTGACTTTC. The V gene is TRBV27, the J gene TRBJ2-6; 9 bases align to TRBD1. Germline V lookup: CDR1 MNHEY, CDR2 SMNVEV (reference sequence). The CDR3 spans 20 residues. V shed 2 bases and J 0 bases; nucleotides not matched to a gene: 11.

CDR3 in amino acids: CASSLVSAAGARQPQHF. The CDR3 DNA follows: TGTGCCAGCAGCTTAGTATCGGCGGCAGGGGCGCGACAGCCCCAGCATTTT. The rearrangement links TRBV7-2 to TRBJ1-5; perhaps TRBD1 as D (6 bases). The CDR3 covers 17 residues. V dropped 1 base and J dropped 7 bases, with 20 bases sitting between them. Germline V gene lookup returns CDR1 SGHTA and CDR2 FQGNSA.

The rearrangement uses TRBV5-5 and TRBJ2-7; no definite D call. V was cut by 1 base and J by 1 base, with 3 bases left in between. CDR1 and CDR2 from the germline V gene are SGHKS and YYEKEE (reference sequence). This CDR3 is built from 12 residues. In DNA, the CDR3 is TGTGCCAGCAGCTTGCCTTCCTACGAGCAGTACGTC. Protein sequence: CASSLPSYEQYV.

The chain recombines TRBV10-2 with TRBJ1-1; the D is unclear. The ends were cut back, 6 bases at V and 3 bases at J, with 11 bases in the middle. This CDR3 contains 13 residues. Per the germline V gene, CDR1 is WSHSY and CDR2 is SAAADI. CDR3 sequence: CASSRRQDTEAFF. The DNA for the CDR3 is TGCGCCAGCAGCCGCAGACAAGACACTGAAGCTTTCTTT.